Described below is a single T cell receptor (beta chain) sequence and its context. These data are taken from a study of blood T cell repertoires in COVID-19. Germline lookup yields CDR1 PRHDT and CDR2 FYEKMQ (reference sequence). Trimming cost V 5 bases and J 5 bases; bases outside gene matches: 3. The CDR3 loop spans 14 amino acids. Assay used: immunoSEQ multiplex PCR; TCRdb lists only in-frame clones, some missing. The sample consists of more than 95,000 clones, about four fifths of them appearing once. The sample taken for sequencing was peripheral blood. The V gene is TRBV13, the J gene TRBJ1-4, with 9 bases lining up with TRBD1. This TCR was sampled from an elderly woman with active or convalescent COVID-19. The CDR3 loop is CASSRQGGNEKLFF. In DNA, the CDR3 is TGTGCCAGCAGCCGACAGGGGGGAAATGAAAAACTGTTTTTT.